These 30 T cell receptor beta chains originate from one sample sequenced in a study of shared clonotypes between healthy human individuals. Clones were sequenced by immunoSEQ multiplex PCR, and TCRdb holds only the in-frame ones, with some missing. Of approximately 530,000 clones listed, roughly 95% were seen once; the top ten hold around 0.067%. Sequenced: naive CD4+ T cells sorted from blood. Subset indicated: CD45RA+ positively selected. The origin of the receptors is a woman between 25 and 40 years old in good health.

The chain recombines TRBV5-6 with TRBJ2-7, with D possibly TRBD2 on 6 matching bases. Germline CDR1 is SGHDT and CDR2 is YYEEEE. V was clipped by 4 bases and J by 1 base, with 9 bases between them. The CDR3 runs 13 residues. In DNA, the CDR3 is TGTGCCAGCAGCGGGAGGCTATCCTACGAGCAGTACTTC. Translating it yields CASSGRLSYEQYF.

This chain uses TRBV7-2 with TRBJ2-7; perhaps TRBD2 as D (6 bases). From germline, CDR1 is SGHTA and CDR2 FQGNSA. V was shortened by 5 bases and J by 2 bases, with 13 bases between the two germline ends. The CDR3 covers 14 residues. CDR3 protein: CASSALARAYEQYF. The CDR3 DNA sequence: TGTGCCAGCAGCGCGCTAGCGAGAGCCTACGAGCAGTACTTC.

The CDR3 sequence: CASSSPRTGHYEQYF. The CDR3 DNA reads as TGTGCCAGCAGCTCACCTCGGACAGGGCATTACGAGCAGTACTTC. The chain has TRBV28 and TRBJ2-7; 8 bases line up with TRBD1. Losses at the gene ends were 6 bases for V and 4 bases for J; bases not matched to a gene: 11. Germline loops: CDR1 MDHEN, CDR2 SYDVKM. There are 15 residues in the CDR3.

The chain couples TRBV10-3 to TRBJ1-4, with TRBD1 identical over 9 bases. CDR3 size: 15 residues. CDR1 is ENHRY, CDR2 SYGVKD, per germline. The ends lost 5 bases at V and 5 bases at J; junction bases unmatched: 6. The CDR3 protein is CAISNPGQGNEKLFF. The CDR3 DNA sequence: TGTGCCATCAGTAACCCGGGACAGGGAAATGAAAAACTGTTTTTT.

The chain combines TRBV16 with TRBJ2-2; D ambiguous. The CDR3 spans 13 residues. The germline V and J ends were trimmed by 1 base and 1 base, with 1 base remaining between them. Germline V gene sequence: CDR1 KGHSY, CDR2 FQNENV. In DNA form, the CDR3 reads TGTGCCAGCAGCCAATGGAACACCGGGGAGCTGTTTTTT. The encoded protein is CASSQWNTGELFF.

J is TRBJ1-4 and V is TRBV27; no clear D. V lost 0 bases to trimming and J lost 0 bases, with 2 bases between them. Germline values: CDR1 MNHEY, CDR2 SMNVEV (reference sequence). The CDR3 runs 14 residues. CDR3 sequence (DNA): TGTGCCAGCAGTTTATCAACAACTAATGAAAAACTGTTTTTT. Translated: CASSLSTTNEKLFF.

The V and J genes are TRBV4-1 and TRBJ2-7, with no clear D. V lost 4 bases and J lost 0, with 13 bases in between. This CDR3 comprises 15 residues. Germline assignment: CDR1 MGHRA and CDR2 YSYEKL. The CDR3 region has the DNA TGCGCCAGCAGCCGAGAAGACATCAGCTCCTACGAGCAGTACTTC. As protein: CASSREDISSYEQYF.

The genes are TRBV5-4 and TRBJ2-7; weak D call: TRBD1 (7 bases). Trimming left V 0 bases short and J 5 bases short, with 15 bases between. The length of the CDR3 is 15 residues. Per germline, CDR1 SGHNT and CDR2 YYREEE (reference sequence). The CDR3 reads CASSLGAGQNHEQYF. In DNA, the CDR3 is TGTGCCAGCAGCTTGGGGGCGGGACAGAACCACGAGCAGTACTTC.

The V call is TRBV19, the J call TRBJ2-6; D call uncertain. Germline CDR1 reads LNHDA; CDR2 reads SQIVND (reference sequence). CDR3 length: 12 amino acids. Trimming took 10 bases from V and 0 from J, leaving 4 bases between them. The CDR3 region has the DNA TGTGCCACCAACTCTGGGGCCAACGTCCTGACTTTC. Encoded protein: CATNSGANVLTF. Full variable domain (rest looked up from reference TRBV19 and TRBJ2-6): DGGITQSPKYLFRKEGQNVTLSCEQNLNHDAMYWYRQDPGQGLRLIYYSQIVNDFQKGDIAEGYSVSREKKESFPLTVTSAQKNPTAFYLCATNSGANVLTFGAGSRLTVL.

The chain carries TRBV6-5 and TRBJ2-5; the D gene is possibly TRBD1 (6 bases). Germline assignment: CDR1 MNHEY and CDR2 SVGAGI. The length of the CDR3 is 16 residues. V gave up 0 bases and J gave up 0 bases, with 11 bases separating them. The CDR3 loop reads CASSYSGTMYQETQYF. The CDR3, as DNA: TGTGCCAGCAGTTACTCCGGGACAATGTACCAAGAGACCCAGTACTTC.

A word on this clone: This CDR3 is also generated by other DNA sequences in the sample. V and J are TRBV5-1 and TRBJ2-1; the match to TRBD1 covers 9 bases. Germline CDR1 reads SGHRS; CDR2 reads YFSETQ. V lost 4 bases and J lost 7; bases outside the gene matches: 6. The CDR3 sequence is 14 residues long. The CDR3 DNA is TGCGCCAGCAGCCGGGACAGGGAAATGAATGAGCAGTTCTTC. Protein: CASSRDREMNEQFF.

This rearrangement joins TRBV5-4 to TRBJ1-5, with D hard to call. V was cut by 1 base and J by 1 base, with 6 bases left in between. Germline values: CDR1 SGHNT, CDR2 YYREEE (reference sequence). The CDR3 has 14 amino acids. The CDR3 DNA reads TGTGCCAGCAGCTTGATGGGCAGCAATCAGCCCCAGCATTTT. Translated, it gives CASSLMGSNQPQHF.

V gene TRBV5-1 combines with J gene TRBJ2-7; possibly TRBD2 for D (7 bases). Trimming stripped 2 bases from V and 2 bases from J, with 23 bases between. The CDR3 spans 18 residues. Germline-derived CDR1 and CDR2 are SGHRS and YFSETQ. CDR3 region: CASSFSILGGGAPYEQYF. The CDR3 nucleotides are TGCGCCAGCAGCTTCTCTATCTTAGGTGGGGGGGCACCCTACGAGCAGTACTTC.

Here the CDR3 reads CASSGGPSEGTGELFF. In DNA form, the CDR3 reads TGTGCCAGTAGTGGGGGGCCCTCGGAGGGGACCGGGGAGCTGTTTTTT. V and J are TRBV19 and TRBJ2-2; D tentatively reads TRBD1 or TRBD2 (6 bases each). There are 16 residues in the CDR3. Looked up from germline, CDR1 is LNHDA and CDR2 is SQIVND (reference sequence). V was trimmed by 5 bases and J by 5 bases, leaving 18 bases between them.

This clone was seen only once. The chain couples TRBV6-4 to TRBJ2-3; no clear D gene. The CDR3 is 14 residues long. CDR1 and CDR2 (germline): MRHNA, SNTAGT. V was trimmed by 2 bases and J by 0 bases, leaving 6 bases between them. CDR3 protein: CASSDPDSTDTQYF. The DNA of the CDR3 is TGTGCCAGCAGTGACCCGGATAGCACAGATACGCAGTATTTT.

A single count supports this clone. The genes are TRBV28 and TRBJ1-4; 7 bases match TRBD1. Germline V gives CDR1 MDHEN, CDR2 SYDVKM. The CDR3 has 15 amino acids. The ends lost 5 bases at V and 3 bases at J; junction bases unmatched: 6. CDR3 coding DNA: TGTGCCAGCAGTCTTAGGGGGCCGGCTAATGAAAAACTGTTTTTT. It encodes CASSLRGPANEKLFF.

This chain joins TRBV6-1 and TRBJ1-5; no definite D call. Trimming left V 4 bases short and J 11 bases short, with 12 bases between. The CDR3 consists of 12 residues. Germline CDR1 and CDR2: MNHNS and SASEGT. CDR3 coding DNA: TGTGCCAGCAGTGGCGGGTGGTTGTCCCAGCATTTT. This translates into CASSGGWLSQHF.

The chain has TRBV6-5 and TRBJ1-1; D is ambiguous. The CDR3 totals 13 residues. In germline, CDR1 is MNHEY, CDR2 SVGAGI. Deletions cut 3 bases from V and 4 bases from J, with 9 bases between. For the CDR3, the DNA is TGTGCCAGCAGTTATTTCGTTTCCACTGAAGCTTTCTTT. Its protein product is CASSYFVSTEAFF.

The CDR3 DNA reads as TGTGCCAGCAGTTACTCGGAACAGGGGGCAACCGACGAGCAGTACTTC. It yields the protein CASSYSEQGATDEQYF. V is TRBV6-6 and J is TRBJ2-7; 9 bases match TRBD1. Germline-derived CDR1 and CDR2 are MNHNY and SVGAGI (reference sequence). V gave up 0 bases and J gave up 5 bases; unmatched junction bases: 8. The CDR3 extends over 16 amino acids.

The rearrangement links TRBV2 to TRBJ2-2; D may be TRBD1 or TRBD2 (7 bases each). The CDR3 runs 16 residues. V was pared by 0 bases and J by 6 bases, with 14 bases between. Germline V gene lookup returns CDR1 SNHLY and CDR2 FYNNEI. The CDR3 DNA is TGTGCCAGCAGTGAAGCCCTGACAGGGAGGGCCGGGGAGCTGTTTTTT. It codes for CASSEALTGRAGELFF.

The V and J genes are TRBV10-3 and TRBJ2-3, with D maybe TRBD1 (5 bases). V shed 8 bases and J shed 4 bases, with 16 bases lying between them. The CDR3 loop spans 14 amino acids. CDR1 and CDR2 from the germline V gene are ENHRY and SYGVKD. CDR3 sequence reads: CAIRGRELSDTQYF. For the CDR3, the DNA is TGTGCCATCCGTGGCAGGGAACTCTCAGATACGCAGTATTTT.

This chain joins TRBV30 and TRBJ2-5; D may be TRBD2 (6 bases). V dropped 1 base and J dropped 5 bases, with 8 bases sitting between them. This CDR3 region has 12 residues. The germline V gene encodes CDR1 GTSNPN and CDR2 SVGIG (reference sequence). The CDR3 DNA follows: TGTGCCTGGAGTGGGCGGGGTGAGACCCAGTACTTC. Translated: CAWSGRGETQYF.

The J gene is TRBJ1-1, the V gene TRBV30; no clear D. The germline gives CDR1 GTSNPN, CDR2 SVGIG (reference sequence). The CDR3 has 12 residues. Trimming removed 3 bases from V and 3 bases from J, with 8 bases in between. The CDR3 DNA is TGTGCCTGGAGGGCTTCGGACACTGAAGCTTTCTTT. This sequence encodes CAWRASDTEAFF.

Here the CDR3 DNA reads TGTGCCAGCAGCATAGCAGAGGGAGGGACTAATGAAAAACTGTTTTTT. Amino acids: CASSIAEGGTNEKLFF. This chain uses TRBV9 with TRBJ1-4; no clear D. Trimming took 4 bases from V and 2 from J, leaving 15 bases between them. This CDR3 has 16 residues. Germline V gives CDR1 SGDLS, CDR2 YYNGEE.

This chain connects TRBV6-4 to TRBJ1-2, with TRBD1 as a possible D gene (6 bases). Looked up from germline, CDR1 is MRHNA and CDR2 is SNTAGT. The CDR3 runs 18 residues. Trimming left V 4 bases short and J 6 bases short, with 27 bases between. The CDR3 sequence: CASSVFPDSTGSLNGYTF. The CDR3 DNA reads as TGTGCCAGCAGTGTCTTTCCAGACTCCACAGGGAGCCTGAATGGCTACACCTTC.

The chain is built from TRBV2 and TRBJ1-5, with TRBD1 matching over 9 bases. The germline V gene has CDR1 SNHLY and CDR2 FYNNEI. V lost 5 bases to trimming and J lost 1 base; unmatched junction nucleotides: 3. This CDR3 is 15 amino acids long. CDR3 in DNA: TGTGCCAGCAGTAAAGACAGGGGGAGCAATCAGCCCCAGCATTTT. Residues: CASSKDRGSNQPQHF.

The CDR3 DNA reads TGTGCCAGCAGTTCGGGACAGGAGAGTAGTGAAGCTTTCTTT. Its protein product is CASSSGQESSEAFF. The gene calls are TRBV28 and TRBJ1-1; 8 bases match TRBD1. J was trimmed by 7 bases and V by 4 bases; bases with no gene match: 8. The germline gives CDR1 MDHEN, CDR2 SYDVKM. This CDR3 is 14 amino acids long.

CDR3 DNA sequence: TGTGCCAGCAGCCCCGTTAGCAATGAGCAGTTCTTC. As protein: CASSPVSNEQFF. The chain recombines TRBV27 with TRBJ2-1; D is uncertain. CDR1 and CDR2 (germline): MNHEY, SMNVEV (reference sequence). The CDR3 extends over 12 amino acids. Deletions cut 6 bases from V and 6 bases from J, with 9 bases between.

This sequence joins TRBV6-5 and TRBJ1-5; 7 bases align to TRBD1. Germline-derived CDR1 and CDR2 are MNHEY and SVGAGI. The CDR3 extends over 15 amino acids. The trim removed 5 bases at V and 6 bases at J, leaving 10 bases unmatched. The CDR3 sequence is CASSPRGKVGQPQHF. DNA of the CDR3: TGTGCCAGCAGTCCCAGGGGGAAGGTCGGTCAGCCCCAGCATTTT.

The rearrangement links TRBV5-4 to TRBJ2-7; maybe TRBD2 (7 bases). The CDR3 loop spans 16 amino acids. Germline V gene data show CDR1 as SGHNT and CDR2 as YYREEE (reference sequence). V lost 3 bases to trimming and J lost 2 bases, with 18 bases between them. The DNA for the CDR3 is TGTGCCAGCAGCTACCCCGGGGGCGGGAGCACCTACGAGCAGTACTTC. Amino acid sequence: CASSYPGGGSTYEQYF. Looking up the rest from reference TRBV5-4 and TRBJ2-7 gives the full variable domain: ETGVTQSPTHLIKTRGQQVTLRCSSQSGHNTVSWYQQALGQGPQFIFQYYREEENGRGNFPPRFSGLQFPNYSSELNVNALELDDSALYLCASSYPGGGSTYEQYFGPGTRLTVT.